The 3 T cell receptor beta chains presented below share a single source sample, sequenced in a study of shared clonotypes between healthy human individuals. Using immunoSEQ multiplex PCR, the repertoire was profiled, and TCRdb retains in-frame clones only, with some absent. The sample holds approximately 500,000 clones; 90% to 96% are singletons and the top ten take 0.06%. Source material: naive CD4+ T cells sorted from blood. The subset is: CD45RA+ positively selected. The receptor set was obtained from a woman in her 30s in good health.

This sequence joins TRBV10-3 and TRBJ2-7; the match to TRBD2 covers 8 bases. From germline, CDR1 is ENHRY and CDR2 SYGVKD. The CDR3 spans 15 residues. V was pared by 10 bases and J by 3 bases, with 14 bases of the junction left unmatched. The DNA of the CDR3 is TGTGCCACCGGGGGGGCTAGCGGCTTCCTCTACGAGCAGTACTTC. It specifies CATGGASGFLYEQYF.

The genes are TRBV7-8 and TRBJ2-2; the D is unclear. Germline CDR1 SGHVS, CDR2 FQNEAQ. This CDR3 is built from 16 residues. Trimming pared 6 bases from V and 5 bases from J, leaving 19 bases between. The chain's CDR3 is CASRPVRATSTGELFF. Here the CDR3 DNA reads TGTGCCAGCAGACCAGTACGGGCAACTTCAACCGGGGAGCTGTTTTTT.

The CDR3: CASRRDASGQPQHF. DNA for the CDR3: TGTGCCAGCAGGCGAGACGCAAGTGGTCAGCCCCAGCATTTT. This chain links TRBV2 with TRBJ1-5; no clear D gene. The germline V and J ends were trimmed by 6 bases and 6 bases, with 15 bases remaining between them. CDR1 SNHLY and CDR2 FYNNEI come from the germline V gene. The CDR3 runs 14 residues.